There are a few counts of the clone carrying this T cell receptor (beta chain). What it recognizes is unknown. This sample stems from a study of cytomegalovirus exposure and HLA in healthy donors. Whole-study findings and limits: Across donors, sequencing depth was assumed by presence/absence analyses to be roughly uniform. The study listed roughly 160 cytomegalovirus-associated TCR beta chains. Across HLA loci, a later analysis found differing TCR association rates, with DRB1 most and HLA-C fewest. Rare TCR sequences predominated, though certain public TCRs were found in many donors.

Per germline, CDR1 LNHDA and CDR2 SQIVND (reference sequence). Trimming shortened V by 3 bases and J by 3 bases, and 15 bases separated the two germline ends. The CDR3 runs 16 residues. PCR amplification relied on 60 Vbeta primers (plus 13 Jbeta primers). Here immunoSEQ multiplex PCR was the method, and the copy in TCRdb shows in-frame clones only, minus some. The sample gives 150,000 to 200,000 clones, 55% to 65% of which show up once; around 3% is in the top ten. What was sequenced was PBMCs. V gene TRBV19 combines with J gene TRBJ1-5; D is undetermined. The source of this sequence is a man aged 40-55 years in good health and CMV-seronegative. The CDR3 nucleotides read TGTGCCAGTAGTATTTTGGCACCGGGTTTCAATCAGCCCCAGCATTTT. Amino acid sequence: CASSILAPGFNQPQHF. The full variable domain, in which reference TRBV19 and TRBJ1-5 provide the parts outside the CDR3, is DGGITQSPKYLFRKEGQNVTLSCEQNLNHDAMYWYRQDPGQGLRLIYYSQIVNDFQKGDIAEGYSVSREKKESFPLTVTSAQKNPTAFYLCASSILAPGFNQPQHFGDGTRLSIL.